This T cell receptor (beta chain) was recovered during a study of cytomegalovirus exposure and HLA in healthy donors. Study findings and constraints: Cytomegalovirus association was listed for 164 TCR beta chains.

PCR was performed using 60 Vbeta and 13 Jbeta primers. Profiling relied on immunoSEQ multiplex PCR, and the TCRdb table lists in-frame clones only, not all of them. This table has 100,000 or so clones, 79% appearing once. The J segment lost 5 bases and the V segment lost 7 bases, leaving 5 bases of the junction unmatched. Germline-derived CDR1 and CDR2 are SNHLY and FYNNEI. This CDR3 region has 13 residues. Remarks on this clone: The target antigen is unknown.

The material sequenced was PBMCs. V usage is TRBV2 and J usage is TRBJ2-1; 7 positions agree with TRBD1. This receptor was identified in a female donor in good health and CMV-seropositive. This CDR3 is CASKDREHNEQFF. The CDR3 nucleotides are TGTGCCAGCAAAGACAGGGAACACAATGAGCAGTTCTTC.